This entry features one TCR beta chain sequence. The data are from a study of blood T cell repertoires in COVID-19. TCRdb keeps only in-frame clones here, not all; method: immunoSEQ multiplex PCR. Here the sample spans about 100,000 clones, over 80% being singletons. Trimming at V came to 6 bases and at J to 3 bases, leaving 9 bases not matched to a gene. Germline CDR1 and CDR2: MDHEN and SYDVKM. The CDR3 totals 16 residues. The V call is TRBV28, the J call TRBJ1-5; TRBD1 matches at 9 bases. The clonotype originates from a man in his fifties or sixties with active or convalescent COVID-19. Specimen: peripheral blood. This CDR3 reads CASRPTGQGNNQPQHF. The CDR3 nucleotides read TGTGCCAGCAGGCCAACGGGACAGGGTAACAATCAGCCCCAGCATTTT.